The source of this T cell receptor beta chain is a study of blood T cells in healthy people across ages. Study at large: Per every two T cells, about one barcoded beta molecule was captured by template switching.

Points from the study as a whole: The donors' CMV status was not determined, possibly confounding changes in expanded clonotypes. As age increased, TCR beta diversity per million T cells fell in a roughly linear fashion.

The use of a sample-barcoded 5' primer and a J-beta primer mix characterized a second PCR of roughly 6 to 11 cycles. A single record per CDR3 protein comes from TCRdb applying MiXCR to the 5' RACE reads. The repertoire holds over 700,000 distinct CDR3 sequences, with approximately 53% as singletons. Regarding this clonotype: Its antigen is unidentified.

This CDR3 has 16 amino acids. Germline-derived CDR1 and CDR2 are MDHEN and SYDVKM. Losses at the gene ends were 5 bases for V and 4 bases for J; bases not matched to a gene: 13. This rearrangement joins TRBV28 to TRBJ1-2; TRBD1 matches 7 bases. Sequenced material: blood. This TCR was recovered from a man older than 75 in good health. CDR3 sequence (DNA): TGTGCCAGCAGTCCTGGTGGACGGACAGGCGGCTATGGCTACACCTTC. Protein: CASSPGGRTGGYGYTF.